This T cell receptor beta chain was documented in a study of cytomegalovirus exposure and HLA in healthy donors. With 60 Vbeta and 13 Jbeta primers, the PCR was carried out. Assay used: immunoSEQ multiplex PCR; TCRdb lists only in-frame clones, some missing. Of around 170,000 clones in the sample, around three quarters were seen once. The sample comprised PBMCs. This receptor was obtained from a woman aged 40 to 50 in good health and CMV-seronegative.

For the CDR3, the DNA is TGTGCCAGCAGTGGGGAGTTTAGTTCTAGCACAGATACGCAGTATTTT. Translating gives CASSGEFSSSTDTQYF. The chain carries TRBV2 and TRBJ2-3; maybe TRBD2 (5 bases). V lost 4 bases, J lost 0 bases, and 14 bases lay in between. The CDR3 sequence is 16 residues long. Germline-derived CDR1 and CDR2 are SNHLY and FYNNEI.